This T cell receptor (beta chain) is from a study of T cell responses to AZD1222 COVID-19 vaccine. General study findings and limits: Spike was spanned by vaccine-associated CD4 TCRs, with dominance at 160-218 and 743-854. Repertoires were obtained solely post-peak T cell response.

Generated by immunoSEQ multiplex PCR, the TCRdb table keeps only in-frame clones and is missing some. This sample yields 75,000 to 100,000 clones, of which roughly 88% are seen a single time; 26% belongs to the top ten. A note on this clone: Its specificity is not known.

The CDR3 runs 18 residues. Germline V gene lookup returns CDR1 MNHEY and CDR2 SMNVEV (reference sequence). Germline trimming cut 6 bases from V and 0 bases from J; bases unmatched to any gene: 13. V and J are TRBV27 and TRBJ1-5; 8 nucleotides agree with TRBD1. This clonotype was sampled from an adult in good health. Sequences were derived from peripheral blood, sampled on day 0 of AZD1222 vaccination. CDR3 sequence reads: CASRPGDRRRDSNQPQHF. DNA for the CDR3: TGTGCCAGCAGACCCGGGGACAGGAGGCGGGATAGCAATCAGCCCCAGCATTTT.